This entry describes one T cell receptor beta chain. Its antigen is not known. It differs at one base from a far larger clone, so likely a read error. The data were produced by immunoSEQ multiplex PCR, yet TCRdb's version contains in-frame clones alone and is incomplete. The sample lists some 200,000 clones, over 65% occurring once. The entry originates in a study of cytotoxic CD8 clonotypes in ibrutinib-treated CLL. Study-level information: Partial responses totalled about 24 and complete responses 2; after median about 67 months, 14 remained remitted and around twelve progressed. Notes on the study in general: Progressing and sustained-remission patients had different sampling times. Once treatment began, public clonotypes, which were uncommon, contracted or stayed stable.

The CDR3 is made up of 12 amino acids. CDR1 and CDR2 (germline): SGHNT, YENEEA. The germline V and J ends were trimmed by 2 bases and 3 bases, with 4 bases remaining between them. The sample here was PBMCs, taken after 12 months of ibrutinib treatment. The V call is TRBV11-3, the J call TRBJ1-2; no clear D gene. This receptor was taken from a human donor with chronic lymphocytic leukemia. CDR3 loop: CASSLTDYGYTF. Here the CDR3 DNA reads TGTGCCAGCAGCTTAACGGACTATGGCTACACCTTC.